This is a list of T cell receptor beta chains from one sample in a study of cytomegalovirus exposure and HLA in healthy donors. Using immunoSEQ multiplex PCR, the repertoire was profiled, and TCRdb retains in-frame clones only, with some absent. The sample lists some 160,000 clones, around 75% occurring once. Sequences were obtained from PBMCs. These TCRs come from a woman aged 35 to 49 in good health and CMV-seronegative. Both conserved end residues are trimmed from each CDR3. Each record gives: J gene, V gene, CDR3 protein.

>TRBJ1-2|TRBV10-3
AIKTGQNDGYT
>-|TRBV5-4
ASSLMIEGPYEQY
>TRBJ1-5|TRBV27
ASSPDRQGAQPQH
>TRBJ1-4|TRBV2
ASSVGQLREKLF
>TRBJ1-1|TRBV10-3
AISTGQGEGTEAF
>TRBJ2-1|TRBV5-1
ASSQGQELYNEQF
>TRBJ1-1|TRBV10-3
AINPFPARNTEAF
>TRBJ2-5|TRBV29-1
SVEGQIETQY
>TRBJ1-2|TRBV18
ASSRQGADVLMVGYT
>TRBJ2-7|TRBV6-4
ARKKGGQKYEQY
>TRBJ1-5|TRBV10-3
AMNSGVNQPQH
>TRBJ1-1|TRBV19
ASSTATGRGAEAF
>TRBJ1-2|TRBV11-1
ASSSLRENYGYT
>TRBJ1-2|TRBV10-3
AISESGGEFYGYT
>TRBJ1-2|TRBV19
ASRGTGSTLRGYT
>TRBJ2-3|TRBV28
ASRPTSGGDTQY
>TRBJ2-1|TRBV6-1
ASSEGTSGGPDEQF
>TRBJ2-7|TRBV5-1
ASSVTGGAIYEQY
>TRBJ1-2|TRBV5-1
ASSLDNHGYT
>TRBJ2-1|TRBV5-4
ACRPRTSGYNEQF
>TRBJ1-1|TRBV4-1
ASRLQGASEAF
>TRBJ2-2|TRBV19
ASCWGPNTGELF
>TRBJ1-3|TRBV5-1
ASSLLGSSGNTIY
>TRBJ2-7|TRBV11-3
ASSLDGTNYEQY
>TRBJ1-1|TRBV18
VTGQMNTEAF
>TRBJ1-1|TRBV19
ASSRQARGTEAF
>TRBJ1-1|TRBV5-1
ASSSPLTGRTEAF
>TRBJ2-1|TRBV5-8
ASSPRGVLDNEQF
>TRBJ2-7|TRBV5-1
ASSLGQPLTYEQY
>TRBJ2-7|TRBV13
ASSFAGEGTYEQY
>TRBJ1-4|TRBV9
ASSPTGNEKLF
>TRBJ1-5|TRBV19
ASTGIHWGNQPQH
>TRBJ2-7|TRBV5-6
ASSDRGQTYEQY